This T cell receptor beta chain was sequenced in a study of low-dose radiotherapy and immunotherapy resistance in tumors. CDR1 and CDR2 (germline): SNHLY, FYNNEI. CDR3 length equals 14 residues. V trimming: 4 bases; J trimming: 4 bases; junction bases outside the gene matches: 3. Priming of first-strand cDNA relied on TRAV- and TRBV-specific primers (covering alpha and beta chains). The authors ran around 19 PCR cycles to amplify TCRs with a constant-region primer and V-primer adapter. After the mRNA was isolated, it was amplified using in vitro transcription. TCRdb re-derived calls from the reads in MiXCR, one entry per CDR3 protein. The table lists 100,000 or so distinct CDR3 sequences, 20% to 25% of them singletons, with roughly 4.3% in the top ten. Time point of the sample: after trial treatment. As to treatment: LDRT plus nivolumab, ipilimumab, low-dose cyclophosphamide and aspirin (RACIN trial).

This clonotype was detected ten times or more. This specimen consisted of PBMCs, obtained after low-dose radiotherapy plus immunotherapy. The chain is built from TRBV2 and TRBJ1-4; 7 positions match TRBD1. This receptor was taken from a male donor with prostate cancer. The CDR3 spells CASSGDRDNEKLFF. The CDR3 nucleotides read TGTGCCAGCAGTGGGGACAGAGATAATGAAAAACTGTTTTTT.